This T cell receptor beta chain was captured by sequencing in a study of CD8 T cells in Susac syndrome. Study conclusions and caveats: Only a relatively small number of individuals were included in the TCR sequencing and HLA analysis.

Reverse transcription of roughly 0.5 to 1 ug RNA was carried out with random hexamers. TCRdb recomputed calls from the immunoSEQ multiplex PCR reads with MiXCR, one row per CDR3 protein. The data contain roughly 120,000 distinct CDR3 sequences, more than 85% of them singletons. Negative isolation was used for CD8+ and CD4+ T cells, and FACS enrichment was applied to TEMRA cells. Points on this clonotype: What it recognizes is unknown.

Trimming cost V 5 bases and J 0 bases; bases outside gene matches: 9. CDR1 LNHDA and CDR2 SQIVND come from the germline V gene (reference sequence). The CDR3 is 16 amino acids. The sample taken for sequencing was CD4+ T cells from PBMCs. J is TRBJ1-2 and V is TRBV19; 7 nucleotides agree with TRBD1. The sequence was obtained from a human donor with multiple sclerosis. As DNA, the CDR3 is TGTGCCAGTAGTCCATCCGGGACAGAAGCTAACTATGGCTACACCTTC. It specifies CASSPSGTEANYGYTF.